The following is a T cell receptor (beta chain) sequence with its context. Its antigen is unknown. Primers: 60 Vbeta forward and 13 Jbeta reverse. The method was immunoSEQ multiplex PCR; TCRdb's version includes in-frame clones alone and lacks a portion of them. The repertoire consists of around 100,000 clones, with roughly 85% occurring once and the leading ten covering 5.8%. These data originate in a study of cytomegalovirus exposure and HLA in healthy donors. Regarding the study as a whole: In an earlier analysis, in some 500 donors, most V segments appeared productive either ~87% or ~30% of the time. Later analysis reportedly placed an Asian-associated ancestry cluster below the approximately 650-donor mean in N-insertions. A list of roughly 180 TCR beta chains associated with cytomegalovirus was given. A few of the chains that were CMV-associated were confirmed in vitro to be specific for CMV antigens.

The TCR originated in a man aged 55 to 70 in good health and CMV-seropositive. Sequencing was carried out using PBMCs.

CDR3: CASSYLGQGFDEQFF. The CDR3 nucleotides are TGTGCCAGCAGTTACCTCGGACAGGGATTCGATGAGCAGTTCTTC. V gene TRBV27 combines with J gene TRBJ2-1; TRBD1 matches 8 bases. From germline, CDR1 is MNHEY and CDR2 SMNVEV (reference sequence). This CDR3 comprises 15 residues. The J segment lost 8 bases and the V segment lost 4 bases, leaving 10 bases of the junction unmatched.